The clone carrying this T cell receptor beta chain was observed a handful of times. Its antigen remains unknown. This record belongs to a study of cytomegalovirus exposure and HLA in healthy donors. Whole-study findings and limits: In presence/absence analyses, roughly uniform sequencing depth across donors was assumed. Association with HLA alleles at 0.05 false discovery rate was found for 17,000 or so TCR beta sequences in a later analysis.

The PCR contained 60 Vbeta and 13 Jbeta primers. The table came from immunoSEQ multiplex PCR; TCRdb's copy has only in-frame clones and leaves some out. Found here are some 150,000 clones, 77% of them singletons; the top ten hold around 1.5%. V dropped 0 bases and J dropped 7 bases, with 10 bases sitting between them. There are 13 residues in the CDR3. Germline V gene sequence: CDR1 GTSNPN, CDR2 SVGIG (reference sequence). The source material was PBMCs. The V gene is TRBV30, the J gene TRBJ1-5, with D tentatively TRBD1 (6 bases). The source of this sequence is a female donor in good health and CMV-seronegative. The CDR3 nucleotides are TGTGCCTGGAGTGTACAGGGCGGGCAGCCCCAGCATTTT. It yields the protein CAWSVQGGQPQHF.